What follows are 4 T cell receptor beta chains derived from one specimen sequenced in a study of T cells expressing NK-cell markers. TCRdb reanalyzed the 5' RACE reads, giving one entry per CDR3 protein sequence and no DNA. In total, the table holds 400,000 to 500,000 distinct CDR3 sequences. Sequenced: blood T cells: a sorted CD56 or NKG2C T cell subset, CD4+ or CD8+ T cells, or bulk PBMC T cells (not recorded which). These receptors were collected from a woman between 18 and 75 years old in good health.

The chain joins TRBV10-3 to TRBJ1-1; checking the TCRdb D call of TRBD1 is not possible without DNA. This CDR3 is built from 13 residues. The germline gives CDR1 ENHRY, CDR2 SYGVKD. This CDR3 is CAISESRGTEAFF.

The V gene is TRBV5-1, the J gene TRBJ1-1; the TRBD1 assignment by TCRdb is unverifiable without DNA. The CDR3 spans 17 residues. CDR1 and CDR2 from the germline V gene are SGHRS and YFSETQ. The CDR3 spells CASSLVPKGGLDTEAFF.

This rearrangement joins TRBV21-1 to TRBJ2-7. TRBV21-1 has pseudogene status. This CDR3 comprises 16 residues. CDR3: CASSKAQVGSSYEQYF.

The chain uses TRBV3-1 and TRBJ1-2; TCRdb selects TRBD1, and the lack of DNA leaves this call unchecked. Germline assignment: CDR1 LGHDT and CDR2 YNNKEL (reference sequence). The CDR3 runs to 13 residues. CDR3 loop: CASSPRDVYGYTF.